These T cell receptor beta chains were read from a single sample in a study of response to subunit inactivated influenza vaccine. MiXCR was run by TCRdb on the RT-PCR reads, yielding one entry per CDR3 protein. The profile shows roughly 500,000 distinct CDR3 sequences, about 25% of them singletons. Source: CD4+ T cells sorted from PBMCs, taken roughly 5 days after vaccination. The origin of the receptors is a man between 50 and 59 years old who received an inactivated influenza vaccine. Both conserved end residues are part of each CDR3. A row's size may be missing; if present it is once, few, many or a size class.

>TRBJ2-2|few|TRBV11-3
CASSLDARVTGELFF
>TRBJ2-1|few|TRBV4-3
CASSQSPVASALKNEQFF
>TRBJ2-1|.|TRBV29-1
CSIRTGRSGRAGNEQFF
>TRBJ2-1|few|TRBV24-1
CATSPDSGMTYNEQFF
>TRBJ2-3|.|TRBV7-2
CASSLASSGGWADTQYF
>TRBJ2-3|few|TRBV5-1
CASRRQGASDTQYF
>TRBJ2-5|.|TRBV6-5
CATTRREGTQYF
>TRBJ1-1|.|TRBV20-1
CSALGRVNTEAFF
>TRBJ2-7|.|TRBV5-1
CASSAGQVSSYEQYF
>TRBJ2-3|.|TRBV10-3
CATRDRGRSDTQYF
>TRBJ2-1|.|TRBV6-2/TRBV6-3
CASSYLGGLNNEQFF
>TRBJ1-1|.|TRBV12-3/TRBV12-4
CASSFGVSTEAFF
>TRBJ2-3|few|TRBV5-6
CASSSRLGGDTQYF
>TRBJ2-5|.|TRBV9
CASSVADGQETQYF
>TRBJ2-5|.|TRBV5-1
CASSLAGGQRGETQYF
>TRBJ1-2|many|TRBV12-3/TRBV12-4
CASSFSGFGYGYTF
>TRBJ1-4|.|TRBV6-5
CASSYGLRRDEKLFF
>TRBJ2-1|many|TRBV9
CASSVGRGPRYNEQFF
>TRBJ2-3|few|TRBV12-3/TRBV12-4
CASRIGLAGPTDTQYF
>TRBJ2-3|few|TRBV28
CASGTSGRAMTDTQYF
>TRBJ2-7|.|TRBV29-1
CSVLAGGSTYEQYF
>TRBJ2-5|.|TRBV19
CASRGPNRETQYF
>TRBJ1-5|.|TRBV6-1
CASRGRGVGNQPQHF
>TRBJ2-3|.|TRBV7-2
CASSLVGRGFSTDTQYF
>TRBJ1-2|.|TRBV7-2
CASSQGQSYYGYTF
>TRBJ2-1|many|TRBV29-1
CSVYRANEQFF
>TRBJ1-2|few|TRBV7-9
CASSFNRGRDYGYTF
>TRBJ2-7|.|TRBV29-1
CSVVVTGTYEQYF
>TRBJ2-2|.|TRBV4-3
CASSQEGAGGLNGELFF
>TRBJ2-1|few|TRBV7-9
CASSPGGSSSYNEQFF
>TRBJ2-2|few|TRBV5-1
CASSVTTANTGELFF
>TRBJ2-5|few|TRBV20-1
CSAYGTGGPKETQYF
>TRBJ2-3|few|TRBV12-3/TRBV12-4
CASKILRGTDTQYF
>TRBJ2-2|once|TRBV5-6
CASSLRLSTGTGGRNTGELFF
>TRBJ2-1|few|TRBV7-9
CASSLVHRGYNEQFF
>TRBJ2-5|.|TRBV5-1
CASSLDRAVRETQYF
>TRBJ2-5|.|TRBV15
CATSFQETQYF